Presented here are 14 T cell receptor beta chains from one specimen sequenced in a study of blood T cell repertoires in COVID-19. Sequenced by immunoSEQ multiplex PCR; TCRdb stores in-frame clones only, minus some. The sample shows 300,000 to 400,000 clones, roughly 90% of them seen only once. What was sequenced was PBMCs or T cells enriched from blood (not recorded which). These receptors were obtained from a man aged 55 to 70 who had recovered from COVID-19.

This clone was seen a handful of times. The V call is TRBV10-3, the J call TRBJ2-3, with 7 bases that match TRBD1. The CDR3 spans 13 residues. Germline lookup yields CDR1 ENHRY and CDR2 SYGVKD. J gave up 7 bases and V 4 bases, and 5 bases lay outside the gene matches. For the CDR3, the DNA is TGTGCCATCAGTGCGACACAGGGGAATACGCAGTATTTT. This gives the protein CAISATQGNTQYF.

This clone was counted between two and nine times. The CDR3 DNA is TGTGCCAGCAGTCCCCGGTTTCACACCGGGGAGCTGTTTTTT. This gives the protein CASSPRFHTGELFF. V gene TRBV6-2 or TRBV6-3 combines with J gene TRBJ2-2; D not resolved. CDR1 is MNHEY and CDR2 is SVGEGT in the germline V gene. V dropped 5 bases and J dropped 3 bases, with 10 bases sitting between them. The CDR3 spans 14 residues.

The J gene is TRBJ2-2, the V gene TRBV4-3, with D maybe TRBD2 (7 bases). Germline assignment: CDR1 LGHNA and CDR2 YSLEER. This CDR3 comprises 15 residues. Deletions cut 1 base from V and 6 bases from J, with 12 bases between. The CDR3 region has the DNA TGCGCCAGCAGCCAAGTCAAGGGGGGGCCCGGGGAGCTGTTTTTT. Encoded protein: CASSQVKGGPGELFF.

CDR3 in DNA: TGTGCCAGCAGTGACTCCTTAGCGGGGGGGCCTTGGGATACGCAGTATTTT. Its protein product is CASSDSLAGGPWDTQYF. The V call is TRBV6-4, the J call TRBJ2-3, with 11 positions matching TRBD2. The CDR3 runs 17 residues. Germline CDR1 MRHNA, CDR2 SNTAGT. With V trimmed by 0 bases and J by 6 bases, 8 bases remained unmatched.

This chain joins TRBV10-3 and TRBJ2-7; a weak D match, TRBD2 (6 bases). V was trimmed by 11 bases and J by 0 bases, leaving 14 bases between them. Per the germline V gene, CDR1 is ENHRY and CDR2 is SYGVKD. This CDR3 is 13 amino acids long. The CDR3, as DNA: TGTGCCTCTGGCCGGGAGAGCTCCTACGAGCAGTACTTC. Translation: CASGRESSYEQYF.

The V and J genes are TRBV25-1 and TRBJ1-2, with 9 positions matching TRBD1. Germline CDR1 reads MGHDK; CDR2 reads SYGVNS. With 8 bases clipped from V and 1 base from J, the junction kept 5 bases outside the gene matches. CDR3 size: 14 residues. The CDR3 is CASEGTGFNYGYTF. The CDR3 bases are TGTGCCAGCGAAGGGACAGGGTTTAACTATGGCTACACCTTC.

This chain uses TRBV5-1 with TRBJ2-7; D possibly corresponds to TRBD2 (6 bases). Trimming removed 0 bases from V and 6 bases from J, with 19 bases in between. CDR3 length: 16 residues. Germline CDR1 reads SGHRS; CDR2 reads YFSETQ. The CDR3 here is CASSLARGGSTSEQYF. The CDR3 nucleotides are TGCGCCAGCAGCTTGGCCCGTGGGGGGTCTACATCCGAGCAGTACTTC.

V is TRBV10-3 and J is TRBJ1-5, with D unresolved. The CDR3 runs 15 residues. Trimming pared 2 bases from V and 3 bases from J, leaving 11 bases between. Looked up from germline, CDR1 is ENHRY and CDR2 is SYGVKD. Here the CDR3 reads CAISEGERLNQPQHF. The CDR3 DNA reads TGTGCCATCAGTGAGGGAGAGAGACTCAATCAGCCCCAGCATTTT.

The chain carries TRBV24-1 and TRBJ2-5; D ambiguous. Trimming pared 7 bases from V and 4 bases from J, leaving 15 bases between. The CDR3 is made up of 14 amino acids. Germline CDR1 and CDR2: KGHDR and SFDVKD. The CDR3 here is CATSLGRNRETQYF. In DNA form, the CDR3 reads TGTGCCACCAGCCTCGGCAGGAATAGAGAGACCCAGTACTTC.

The gene calls are TRBV5-1 and TRBJ1-2, with D tentatively TRBD1 (5 bases). Looked up from germline, CDR1 is SGHRS and CDR2 is YFSETQ. Trimming removed 5 bases from V and 6 bases from J, with 17 bases in between. The CDR3 consists of 14 residues. As DNA, the CDR3 is TGCGCCAGCAGAAAGGGGCAGGCCTTGGATGGCTACACCTTC. The encoded protein is CASRKGQALDGYTF.

V usage is TRBV3-1 (or the pseudogene TRBV3-2) and J usage is TRBJ1-4, with 11 bases aligning to TRBD1. This CDR3 comprises 16 residues. Germline V gene sequence: CDR1 LGHDT, CDR2 YNNKEL (reference sequence). The J segment lost 10 bases and the V segment lost 3 bases, leaving 10 bases of the junction unmatched. CDR3: CASSQNPGTGGGKLFF. DNA of the CDR3: TGTGCCAGCAGCCAGAACCCCGGGACAGGGGGTGGAAAACTGTTTTTT.

This chain uses TRBV6-5 with TRBJ1-2; 8 nucleotides match TRBD1. Trimming at V came to 8 bases and at J to 4 bases, leaving 6 bases not matched to a gene. This CDR3 is built from 13 residues. Germline V gene sequence: CDR1 MNHEY, CDR2 SVGAGI. For the CDR3, the DNA is TGTGCCAGCGCGACAGGGGACTTCTATGGCTACACCTTC. Translated: CASATGDFYGYTF.

This sequence joins TRBV4-2 and TRBJ2-3; TRBD2 aligns across 8 bases. V dropped 0 bases and J dropped 7; count of bases not matched to a gene: 9. CDR1 is LGHNA and CDR2 is YNFKEQ in the germline V gene. This CDR3 is 16 amino acids long. CDR3 DNA: TGTGCCAGCAGCCAAGACTCGGCCCGGGGGGGAAATACGCAGTATTTT. It translates to CASSQDSARGGNTQYF.

The genes are TRBV7-3 and TRBJ2-1; 9 nucleotides line up with TRBD2. Germline V gene lookup returns CDR1 SGHTA and CDR2 FQGTGA. The CDR3 has 15 amino acids. V was clipped by 4 bases and J by 8 bases; unmatched bases: 9. CDR3 sequence (DNA): TGTGCCAGCAGCTATAGCGGGAGAGGTCAAGATGAGCAGTTCTTC. It specifies CASSYSGRGQDEQFF.